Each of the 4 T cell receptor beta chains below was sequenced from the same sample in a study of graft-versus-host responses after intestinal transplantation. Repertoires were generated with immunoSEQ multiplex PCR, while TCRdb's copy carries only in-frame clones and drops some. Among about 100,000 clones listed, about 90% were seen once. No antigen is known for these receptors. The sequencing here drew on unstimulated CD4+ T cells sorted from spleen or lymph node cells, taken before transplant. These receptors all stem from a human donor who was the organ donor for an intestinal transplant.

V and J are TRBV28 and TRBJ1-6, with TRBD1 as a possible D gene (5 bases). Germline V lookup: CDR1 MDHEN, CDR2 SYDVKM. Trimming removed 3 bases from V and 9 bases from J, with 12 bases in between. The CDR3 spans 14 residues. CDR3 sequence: CASSFGAEGSPLHF. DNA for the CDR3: TGTGCCAGCAGTTTTGGGGCCGAGGGTTCACCCCTCCACTTT.

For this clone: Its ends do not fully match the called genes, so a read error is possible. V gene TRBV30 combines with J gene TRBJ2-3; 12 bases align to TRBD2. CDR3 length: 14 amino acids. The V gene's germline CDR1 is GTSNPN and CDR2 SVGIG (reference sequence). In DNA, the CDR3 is TGTGCCTGGAGTGCGTTACAACTAGCGGGGGGCGAGGATTTT. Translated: CAWSALQLAGGEDF.

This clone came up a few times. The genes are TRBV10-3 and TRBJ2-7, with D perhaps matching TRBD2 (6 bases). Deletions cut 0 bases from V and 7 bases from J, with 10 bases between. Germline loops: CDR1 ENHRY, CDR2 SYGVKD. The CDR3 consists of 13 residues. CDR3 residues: CAISESGGREQYF. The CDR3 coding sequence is TGTGCCATCAGTGAGTCAGGAGGGAGGGAGCAGTACTTC.

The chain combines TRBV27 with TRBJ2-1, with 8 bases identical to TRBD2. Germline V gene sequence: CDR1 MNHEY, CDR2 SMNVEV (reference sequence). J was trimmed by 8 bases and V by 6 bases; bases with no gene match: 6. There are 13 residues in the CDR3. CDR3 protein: CASSRGGRDEQFF. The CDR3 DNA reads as TGTGCCAGCAGCCGGGGGGGCCGGGATGAGCAGTTCTTC.